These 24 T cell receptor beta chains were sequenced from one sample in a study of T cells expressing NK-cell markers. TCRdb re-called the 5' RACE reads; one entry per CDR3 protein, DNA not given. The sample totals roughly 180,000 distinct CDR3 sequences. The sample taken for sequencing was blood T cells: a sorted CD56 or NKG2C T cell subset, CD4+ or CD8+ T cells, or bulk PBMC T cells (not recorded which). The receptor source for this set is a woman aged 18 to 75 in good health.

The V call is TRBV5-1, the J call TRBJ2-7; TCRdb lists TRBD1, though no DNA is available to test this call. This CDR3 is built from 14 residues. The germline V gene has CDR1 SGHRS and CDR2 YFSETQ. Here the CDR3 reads CASCSGGAPYEQYF.

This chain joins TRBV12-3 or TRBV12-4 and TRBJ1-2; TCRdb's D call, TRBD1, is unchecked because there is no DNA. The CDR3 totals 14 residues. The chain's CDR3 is CASRTGKLNYGYTF.

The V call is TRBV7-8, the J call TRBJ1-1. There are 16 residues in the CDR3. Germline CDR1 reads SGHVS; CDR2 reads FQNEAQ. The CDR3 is CASSQPGGRPNTEAFF. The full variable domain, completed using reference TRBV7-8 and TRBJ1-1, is GAGVSQSPRYKVAKRGQDVALRCDPISGHVSLFWYQQALGQGPEFLTYFQNEAQLDKSGLPSDRFFAERPEGSVSTLKIQRTQQEDSAVYLCASSQPGGRPNTEAFFGQGTRLTVV.

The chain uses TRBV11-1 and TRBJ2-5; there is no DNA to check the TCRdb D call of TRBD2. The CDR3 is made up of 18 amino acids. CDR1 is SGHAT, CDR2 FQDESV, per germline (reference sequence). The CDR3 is CASSFHGPRELTQETQYF.

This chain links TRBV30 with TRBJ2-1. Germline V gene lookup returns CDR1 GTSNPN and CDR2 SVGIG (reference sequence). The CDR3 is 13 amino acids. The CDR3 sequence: CAWSRTARNEQFF.

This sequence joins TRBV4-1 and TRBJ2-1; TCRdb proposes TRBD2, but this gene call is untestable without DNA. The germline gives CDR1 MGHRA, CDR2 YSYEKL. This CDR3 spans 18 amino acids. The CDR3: CASSQLPGVAGQHNEQFF.

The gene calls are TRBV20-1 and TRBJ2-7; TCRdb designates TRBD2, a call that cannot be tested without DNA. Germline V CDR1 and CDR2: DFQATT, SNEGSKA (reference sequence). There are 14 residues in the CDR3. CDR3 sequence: CSAGATSGAYEQYF.

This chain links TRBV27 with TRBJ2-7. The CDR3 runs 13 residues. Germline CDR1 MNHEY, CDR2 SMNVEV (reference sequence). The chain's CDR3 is CASRPHSAYEQYF.

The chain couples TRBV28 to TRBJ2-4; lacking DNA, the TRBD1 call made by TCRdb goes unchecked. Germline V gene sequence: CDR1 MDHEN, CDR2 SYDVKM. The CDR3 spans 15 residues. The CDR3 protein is CASKKQVLAKNIQYF.

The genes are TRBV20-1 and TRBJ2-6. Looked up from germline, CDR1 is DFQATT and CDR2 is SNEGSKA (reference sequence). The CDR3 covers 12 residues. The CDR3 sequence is CSGKGGANVLTF.

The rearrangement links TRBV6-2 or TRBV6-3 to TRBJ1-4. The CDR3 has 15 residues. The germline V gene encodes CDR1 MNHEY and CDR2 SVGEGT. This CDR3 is CASSYIGATNEKLFF.

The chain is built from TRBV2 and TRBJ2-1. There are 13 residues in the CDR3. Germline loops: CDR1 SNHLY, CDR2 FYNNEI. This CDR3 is CASITDVGDEQFF.

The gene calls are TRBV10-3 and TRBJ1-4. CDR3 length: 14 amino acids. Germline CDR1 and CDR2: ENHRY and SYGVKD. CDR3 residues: CATREAPSNEKLFF.

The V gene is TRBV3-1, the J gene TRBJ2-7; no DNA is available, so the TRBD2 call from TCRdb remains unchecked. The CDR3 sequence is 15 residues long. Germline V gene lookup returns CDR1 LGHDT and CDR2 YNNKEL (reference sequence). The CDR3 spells CASSQDLVPVYEQYF.

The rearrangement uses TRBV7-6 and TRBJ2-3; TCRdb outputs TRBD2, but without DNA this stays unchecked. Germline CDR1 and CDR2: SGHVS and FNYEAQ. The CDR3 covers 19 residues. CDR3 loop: CASSLLIGHEQTPTDTQYF.

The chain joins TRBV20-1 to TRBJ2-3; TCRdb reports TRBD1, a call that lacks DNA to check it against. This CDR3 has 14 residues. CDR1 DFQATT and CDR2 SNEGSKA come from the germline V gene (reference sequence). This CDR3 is CSARSGVSPDTQYF.

This CDR3 is CATSGRTGGSNQPQHF. The rearrangement links TRBV15 to TRBJ1-5; TCRdb lists TRBD1, though no DNA is available to test this call. The CDR3 sequence is 16 residues long. The V gene's germline CDR1 is LNHNV and CDR2 YYDKDF (reference sequence).

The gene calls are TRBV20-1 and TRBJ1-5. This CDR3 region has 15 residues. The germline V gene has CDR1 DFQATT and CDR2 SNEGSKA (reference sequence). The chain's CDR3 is CSARGEGVGNQPQHF.

The CDR3 spells CASSHDGSSYNEQFF. The chain links TRBV4-1 to TRBJ2-1. Per germline, CDR1 MGHRA and CDR2 YSYEKL. CDR3 length equals 15 residues.

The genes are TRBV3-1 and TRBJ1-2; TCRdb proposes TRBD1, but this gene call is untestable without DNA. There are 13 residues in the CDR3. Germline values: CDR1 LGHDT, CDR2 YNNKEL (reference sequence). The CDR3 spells CASSQGTRAGYTF.

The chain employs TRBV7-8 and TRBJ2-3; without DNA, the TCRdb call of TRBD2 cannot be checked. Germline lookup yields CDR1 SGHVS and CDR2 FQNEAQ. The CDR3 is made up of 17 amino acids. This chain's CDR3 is CASSPRWTSGRASAQYF.

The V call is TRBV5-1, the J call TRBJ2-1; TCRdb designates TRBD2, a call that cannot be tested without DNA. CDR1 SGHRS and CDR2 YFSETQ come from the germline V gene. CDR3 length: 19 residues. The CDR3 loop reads CASSSKNSGGSPSYNEQFF.

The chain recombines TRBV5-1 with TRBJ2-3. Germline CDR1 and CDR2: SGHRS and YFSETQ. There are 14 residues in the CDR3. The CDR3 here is CASQTAIPTDTQYF.

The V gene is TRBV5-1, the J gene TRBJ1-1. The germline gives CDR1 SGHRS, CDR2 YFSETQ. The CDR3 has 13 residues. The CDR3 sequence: CASNLDSYTEAFF.